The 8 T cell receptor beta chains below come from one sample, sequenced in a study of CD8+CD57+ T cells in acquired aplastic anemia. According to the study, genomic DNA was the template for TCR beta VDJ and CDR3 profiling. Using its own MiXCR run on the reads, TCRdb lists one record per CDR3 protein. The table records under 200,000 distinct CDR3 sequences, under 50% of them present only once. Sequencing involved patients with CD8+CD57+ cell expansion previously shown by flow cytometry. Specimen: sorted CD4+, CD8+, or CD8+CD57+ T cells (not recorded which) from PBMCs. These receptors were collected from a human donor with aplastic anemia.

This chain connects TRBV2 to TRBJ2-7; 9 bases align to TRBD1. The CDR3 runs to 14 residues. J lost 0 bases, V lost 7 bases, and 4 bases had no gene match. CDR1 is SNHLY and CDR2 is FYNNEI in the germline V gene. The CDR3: CASNPGQGSYEQYF. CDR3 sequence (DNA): TGTGCCAGCAACCCGGGACAGGGCTCCTACGAGCAGTACTTC.

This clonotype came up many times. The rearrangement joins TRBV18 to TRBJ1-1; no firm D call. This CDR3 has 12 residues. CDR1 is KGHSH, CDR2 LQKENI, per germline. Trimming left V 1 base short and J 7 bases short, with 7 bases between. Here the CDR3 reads CASSPLRDEAFF. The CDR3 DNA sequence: TGTGCCAGCTCACCACTGAGGGATGAAGCTTTCTTT. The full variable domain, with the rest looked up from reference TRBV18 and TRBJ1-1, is NAGVMQNPRHLVRRRGQEARLRCSPMKGHSHVYWYRQLPEEGLKFMVYLQKENIIDESGMPKERFSAEFPKEGPSILRIQQVVRGDSAAYFCASSPLRDEAFFGQGTRLTVV.

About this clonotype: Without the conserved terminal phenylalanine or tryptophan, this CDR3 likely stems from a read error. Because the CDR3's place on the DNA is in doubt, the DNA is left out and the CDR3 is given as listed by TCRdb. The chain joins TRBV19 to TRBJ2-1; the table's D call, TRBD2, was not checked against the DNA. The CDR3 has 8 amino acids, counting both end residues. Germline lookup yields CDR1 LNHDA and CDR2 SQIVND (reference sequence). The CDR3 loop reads CASSLRTS.

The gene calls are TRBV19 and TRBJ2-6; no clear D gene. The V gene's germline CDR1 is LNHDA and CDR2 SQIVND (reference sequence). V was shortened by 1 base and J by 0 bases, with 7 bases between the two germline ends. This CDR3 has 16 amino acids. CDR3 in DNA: TGTGCCAGTAGTATAGCGGCCGGCTCTGGGGCCAACGTCCTGACTTTC. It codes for CASSIAAGSGANVLTF.

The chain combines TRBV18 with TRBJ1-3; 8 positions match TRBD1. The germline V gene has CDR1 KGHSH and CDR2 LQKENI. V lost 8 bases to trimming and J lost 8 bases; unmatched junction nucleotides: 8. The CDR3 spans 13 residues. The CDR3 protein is CASNQGAEDTIYF. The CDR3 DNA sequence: TGTGCCAGCAACCAGGGGGCGGAAGACACCATATATTTT.

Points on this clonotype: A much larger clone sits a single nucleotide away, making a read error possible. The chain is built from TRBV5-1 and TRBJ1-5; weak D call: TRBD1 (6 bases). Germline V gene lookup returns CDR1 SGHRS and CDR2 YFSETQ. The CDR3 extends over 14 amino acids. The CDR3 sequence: CTSSLLAGDQPQHF. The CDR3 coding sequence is TGCACCAGCAGCTTGTTGGCAGGGGATCAGCCCCAGCATTTT.

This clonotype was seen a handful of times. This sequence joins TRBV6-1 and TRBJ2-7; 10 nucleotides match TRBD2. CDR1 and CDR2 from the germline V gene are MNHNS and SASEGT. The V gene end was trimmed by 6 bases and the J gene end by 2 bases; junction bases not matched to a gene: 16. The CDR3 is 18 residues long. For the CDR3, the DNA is TGTGCCAGCAGGAAAACTGTAGCGGGGGGCATCATGCCCTACGAGCAGTACTTC. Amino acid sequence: CASRKTVAGGIMPYEQYF.

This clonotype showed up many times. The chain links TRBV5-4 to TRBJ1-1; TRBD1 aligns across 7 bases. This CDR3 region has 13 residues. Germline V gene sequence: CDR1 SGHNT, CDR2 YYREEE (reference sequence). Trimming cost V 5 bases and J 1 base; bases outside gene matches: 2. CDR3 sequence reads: CASRGQWNTEAFF. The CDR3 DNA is TGTGCCAGCAGGGGACAGTGGAACACTGAAGCTTTCTTT. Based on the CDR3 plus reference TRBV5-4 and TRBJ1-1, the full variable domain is ETGVTQSPTHLIKTRGQQVTLRCSSQSGHNTVSWYQQALGQGPQFIFQYYREEENGRGNFPPRFSGLQFPNYSSELNVNALELDDSALYLCASRGQWNTEAFFGQGTRLTVV.